Each of the 27 T cell receptor beta chains below was sequenced from the same sample in a study of radiotherapy plus CTLA-4 blockade in lung cancer. Clones were read by immunoSEQ multiplex PCR, and TCRdb kept only the in-frame ones, dropping some. This sample yields over 75,000 clones, of which roughly 87% are seen a single time; roughly 0.82% belongs to the top ten. Sequenced material: peripheral blood, taken from a patient treated with radiotherapy plus ipilimumab. The receptors were gathered from a human donor with non-small cell lung cancer who had stable disease on radiotherapy plus ipilimumab.

The chain has TRBV19 and TRBJ1-4; possibly TRBD1 for D (6 bases). This CDR3 is 15 amino acids long. Trimming stripped 5 bases from V and 3 bases from J, with 13 bases between. Per the germline V gene, CDR1 is LNHDA and CDR2 is SQIVND (reference sequence). The CDR3 region has the DNA TGTGCCAGTAGTGGCCAGGGGTTCGCTAATGAAAAACTGTTTTTT. Translating it yields CASSGQGFANEKLFF.

The chain carries TRBV29-1 and TRBJ2-3; D gene unclear. The CDR3 spans 16 residues. V was pared by 4 bases and J by 0 bases, with 17 bases between. From germline, CDR1 is SQVTM and CDR2 ANQGSEA. This CDR3 reads CSVGKGSDVSTDTQYF. Here the CDR3 DNA reads TGCAGCGTTGGAAAGGGATCAGACGTTAGCACAGATACGCAGTATTTT.

This sequence joins TRBV7-2 and TRBJ2-7; D perhaps matches TRBD2 (6 bases). Germline V gene data show CDR1 as SGHTA and CDR2 as FQGNSA. Trimming removed 1 base at V and 1 base at J, with 14 bases between. The CDR3 length is 16 residues. This chain's CDR3 is CASSLGMGLASYEQYF. The CDR3 DNA follows: TGTGCCAGCAGCTTAGGGATGGGACTGGCATCCTACGAGCAGTACTTC.

This chain connects TRBV30 to TRBJ2-1; 11 bases agree with TRBD2. The CDR3 loop spans 16 amino acids. Unmatched junction bases numbered 13, after V lost 3 bases and J lost 9 bases. The germline gives CDR1 GTSNPN, CDR2 SVGIG (reference sequence). CDR3 loop: CAWRTSGVPPLGEQFF. DNA for the CDR3: TGTGCCTGGAGGACTAGCGGGGTACCACCCCTAGGTGAGCAGTTCTTC.

The CDR3 nucleotides are TGTGCCAGCAGTTGGATCGGGGACCCCTACAATGAGCAGTTCTTC. Amino acid sequence: CASSWIGDPYNEQFF. V usage is TRBV27 and J usage is TRBJ2-1; either TRBD1 or TRBD2 may supply D (5 bases each). The germline V and J ends were trimmed by 4 bases and 2 bases, with 12 bases remaining between them. CDR1 and CDR2 (germline): MNHEY, SMNVEV (reference sequence). The CDR3 length is 15 residues.

This chain links TRBV19 with TRBJ1-1; 7 nucleotides line up with TRBD1. Germline values: CDR1 LNHDA, CDR2 SQIVND (reference sequence). The CDR3 has 13 residues. Trimming removed 7 bases from V and 1 base from J; junction bases left unmatched: 3. This CDR3 reads CASKRQGNTEAFF. CDR3 in DNA: TGTGCCAGTAAACGACAGGGGAACACTGAAGCTTTCTTT.

The chain is built from TRBV18 and TRBJ1-1, with 12 nucleotides matching TRBD1. Looked up from germline, CDR1 is KGHSH and CDR2 is LQKENI. V trimming: 4 bases; J trimming: 5 bases; junction bases outside the gene matches: 17. The CDR3 is 19 amino acids. DNA of the CDR3: TGTGCCAGCTCACAGCTACCGGGACAGGGGGCTTCCGAACGAACTGAAGCTTTCTTT. Its translation is CASSQLPGQGASERTEAFF.

A note on this clone: The same CDR3 arises from other DNA sequences in this sample as well. J is TRBJ1-1 and V is TRBV6-6; D might be TRBD1 (5 bases). The CDR3 covers 13 residues. Germline CDR1 reads MNHNY; CDR2 reads SVGAGI (reference sequence). V dropped 6 bases and J dropped 4 bases, with 12 bases sitting between them. CDR3 region: CASSYTGGTEAFF. The CDR3 region has the DNA TGTGCCAGCAGCTATACCGGGGGCACTGAAGCTTTCTTT.

V is TRBV7-7 and J is TRBJ2-5; 7 nucleotides align to TRBD2. V trimming: 6 bases; J trimming: 4 bases; junction bases outside the gene matches: 8. Germline lookup yields CDR1 SSHAT and CDR2 FNYEAQ (reference sequence). The CDR3 loop spans 14 amino acids. The CDR3 DNA reads TGTGCCAGCAGTCCGATAACGGGGGGAGAGACCCAGTACTTC. Protein: CASSPITGGETQYF. Filled out from reference TRBV7-7 and TRBJ2-5, the complete variable domain reads GAGVSQSPRYKVTKRGQDVTLRCDPISSHATLYWYQQALGQGPEFLTYFNYEAQPDKSGLPSDRFSAERPEGSISTLTIQRTEQRDSAMYRCASSPITGGETQYFGPGTRLLVL.

The V call is TRBV29-1, the J call TRBJ2-7; unclear D gene. CDR1 and CDR2 from the germline V gene are SQVTM and ANQGSEA. The CDR3 consists of 13 residues. V was pared by 2 bases and J by 0 bases, with 8 bases between. CDR3 region: CSVEINNSYEQYF. The CDR3 DNA is TGCAGCGTTGAAATCAATAACTCCTACGAGCAGTACTTC.

Written as DNA, the CDR3 is TGTGCCAGCAGCTTTGCAAGCAGACCCAAGGCTGGAAACACCATATATTTT. Translated, it gives CASSFASRPKAGNTIYF. The chain uses TRBV7-9 and TRBJ1-3; D uncertain. Germline-derived CDR1 and CDR2 are SEHNR and FQNEAQ (reference sequence). The CDR3 is made up of 17 amino acids. Trimming cost V 3 bases and J 2 bases, with 17 bases left between them.

The CDR3 DNA sequence: TGTGCCAGTAGGGACTATGGCTACACCTTC. Its translation: CASRDYGYTF. The V gene is TRBV28, the J gene TRBJ1-2; D is unclear. Germline V lookup: CDR1 MDHEN, CDR2 SYDVKM. CDR3 length: 10 residues. The V and J ends lost 9 bases and 3 bases respectively, with 5 bases between them.

J is TRBJ1-6 and V is TRBV5-1; 7 bases align to TRBD1. V was pared by 1 base and J by 7 bases, with 5 bases of the junction left unmatched. Germline V gene sequence: CDR1 SGHRS, CDR2 YFSETQ. CDR3 size: 15 residues. The CDR3 protein is CASSLTPGQNSPLHF. In nucleotides, the CDR3 is TGCGCCAGCAGCTTGACCCCGGGACAGAATTCACCCCTCCACTTT.

CDR3 DNA sequence: TGTGCCAGCAGCCGACAGGGGGAGACCCAGTACTTC. It specifies CASSRQGETQYF. This chain uses TRBV5-6 with TRBJ2-5, with 8 bases identical to TRBD1. CDR3 length: 12 amino acids. The germline CDR1 and CDR2 sequences are SGHDT and YYEEEE. The trim removed 4 bases at V and 5 bases at J, leaving 1 base unmatched. The variable domain in full, completed from reference TRBV5-6 and TRBJ2-5, reads DAGVTQSPTHLIKTRGQQVTLRCSPKSGHDTVSWYQQALGQGPQFIFQYYEEEERQRGNFPDRFSGHQFPNYSSELNVNALLLGDSALYLCASSRQGETQYFGPGTRLLVL.

This chain uses TRBV27 with TRBJ2-6, with 7 nucleotides matching TRBD1. The CDR3 spans 19 residues. The junction had 10 bases not matched to a gene; V was cut back by 2 bases and J by 0 bases. Germline CDR1 is MNHEY and CDR2 is SMNVEV (reference sequence). The chain's CDR3 is CASSLRGRGLSSGANVLTF. CDR3 bases: TGTGCCAGCAGTTTAAGGGGAAGGGGGCTAAGCTCTGGGGCCAACGTCCTGACTTTC.

This sequence joins TRBV11-2 and TRBJ2-1; 7 bases match TRBD2. CDR1 SGHAT and CDR2 FQNNGV come from the germline V gene. V was pared by 0 bases and J by 5 bases, with 7 bases of the junction left unmatched. The length of the CDR3 is 16 residues. The CDR3 DNA reads TGTGCCAGCAGCTTAGAGGCGGCGGGAGTCCACAATGAGCAGTTCTTC. Its translation is CASSLEAAGVHNEQFF.

This chain links TRBV7-9 with TRBJ2-3; 10 nucleotides match TRBD2. Germline V gene sequence: CDR1 SEHNR, CDR2 FQNEAQ (reference sequence). V gave up 6 bases and J gave up 6 bases; unmatched junction bases: 3. The CDR3 covers 13 residues. This chain's CDR3 is CASRLAGADTQYF. The CDR3 DNA follows: TGTGCCAGCAGGCTAGCGGGAGCGGATACGCAGTATTTT.

The genes are TRBV30 and TRBJ2-1; 11 nucleotides line up with TRBD2. Germline CDR1 reads GTSNPN; CDR2 reads SVGIG (reference sequence). CDR3 length equals 17 residues. With V trimmed by 2 bases and J by 2 bases, 8 bases remained unmatched. The CDR3 spells CAWSSGRLAGPYNEQFF. The CDR3 bases are TGTGCCTGGAGTAGTGGGCGACTAGCGGGACCCTACAATGAGCAGTTCTTC.

The chain couples TRBV5-1 to TRBJ2-3, with 13 bases matching TRBD2. Germline assignment: CDR1 SGHRS and CDR2 YFSETQ. Losses at the gene ends were 4 bases for V and 6 bases for J; bases not matched to a gene: 14. This CDR3 region has 18 residues. CDR3 residues: CASSPGLAGVSPMDTQYF. The CDR3 region has the DNA TGCGCCAGCAGCCCTGGACTAGCGGGAGTATCCCCAATGGATACGCAGTATTTT.

CDR3 nucleotide sequence: TGTGCCAGCAGCCAAGATCTGGGGGCGGTGAACACTGAAGCTTTCTTT. Translated: CASSQDLGAVNTEAFF. The chain carries TRBV14 and TRBJ1-1; possibly TRBD1 for D (6 bases). Germline V gene data show CDR1 as SGHDN and CDR2 as FVKESK. The CDR3 runs to 16 residues. The V end lost 0 bases, the J end lost 0 bases, and 11 bases lay between the germline ends.

The chain recombines TRBV5-1 with TRBJ1-1; D is undetermined. The ends were cut back, 1 base at V and 2 bases at J, with 6 bases in the middle. There are 13 residues in the CDR3. In germline, CDR1 is SGHRS, CDR2 YFSETQ. CDR3 protein: CASSLKFNTEAFF. CDR3 nucleotide sequence: TGCGCCAGCAGCTTGAAGTTTAACACTGAAGCTTTCTTT.

The chain has TRBV6-6 and TRBJ1-1, with 8 nucleotides matching TRBD1. This CDR3 is built from 16 residues. V was clipped by 2 bases and J by 2 bases; unmatched bases: 7. Looked up from germline, CDR1 is MNHNY and CDR2 is SVGAGI (reference sequence). The CDR3 DNA follows: TGTGCCAGCAGTTACGGGACAGGCCCACAAAACACTGAAGCTTTCTTT. The encoded protein is CASSYGTGPQNTEAFF.

This chain connects TRBV6-5 to TRBJ1-4; the match to TRBD1 covers 7 bases. This CDR3 is 15 amino acids long. Germline V lookup: CDR1 MNHEY, CDR2 SVGAGI. After removal of 0 bases from V and 8 bases from J, the junction contained 6 bases not matched to a gene. In nucleotides, the CDR3 is TGTGCCAGCAGTTACTCGACAGGGAGCGCCGAAAAACTGTTTTTT. Protein: CASSYSTGSAEKLFF.

The V and J genes are TRBV30 and TRBJ1-5; D uncertain. The CDR3 has 13 residues. Germline V gives CDR1 GTSNPN, CDR2 SVGIG (reference sequence). V was shortened by 4 bases and J by 3 bases, with 10 bases between the two germline ends. The CDR3 reads CAWNRQTNQPQHF. CDR3 sequence (DNA): TGTGCCTGGAATAGGCAGACCAATCAGCCCCAGCATTTT.

This chain links TRBV5-4 with TRBJ1-1; the D is unclear. Germline assignment: CDR1 SGHNT and CDR2 YYREEE (reference sequence). The CDR3 contains 14 residues. Trimming shortened V by 6 bases and J by 0 bases, and 12 bases separated the two germline ends. CDR3 sequence reads: CASTTGRMNTEAFF. The CDR3 DNA follows: TGTGCCAGCACCACCGGACGGATGAACACTGAAGCTTTCTTT.

The chain uses TRBV10-3 and TRBJ1-1; no definite D call. The V and J ends lost 10 bases and 4 bases respectively, with 16 bases between them. The CDR3 contains 13 residues. From germline, CDR1 is ENHRY and CDR2 SYGVKD. CDR3 region: CATEDYVGTEAFF. For the CDR3, the DNA is TGTGCCACCGAAGATTATGTGGGCACTGAAGCTTTCTTT.

The rearrangement joins TRBV10-3 to TRBJ2-3; D not resolved. CDR3 size: 14 residues. Trimming shortened V by 0 bases and J by 2 bases, and 6 bases separated the two germline ends. CDR1 ENHRY and CDR2 SYGVKD come from the germline V gene. This chain's CDR3 is CAISESATTDTQYF. The CDR3 DNA reads TGTGCCATCAGTGAGTCGGCTACCACAGATACGCAGTATTTT.